These 19 T cell receptor beta chains were sequenced from one sample in a study of regulatory T cells in long-lasting Graves disease. Time point described: newly diagnosed GD, antithyroid drugs for less than 3 months. Extracted RNA from PBMCs served as the source of the TCR library. iRepertoire HTBI primers and Arm-PCR of CDR3 regions built TCR beta libraries. MiXCR, applied by TCRdb to the multiplex PCR reads, yields one record per CDR3 protein. Here the sample spans around 360,000 distinct CDR3 sequences, about a sixth being singletons. These records were also assigned to another study, of T cells in Graves' hyperthyroidism and ophthalmopathy.

This sample comprised peripheral blood mononuclear cells (PBMCs), obtained at new diagnosis, from a patient treated with antithyroid drugs. Receptors were obtained from a woman younger than 35 with Graves disease.

This clonotype has just a few counts. The chain employs TRBV2 and TRBJ2-2; D is uncertain. The V end lost 2 bases, the J end lost 1 base, and 5 bases lay between the germline ends. The CDR3 totals 14 residues. Looked up from germline, CDR1 is SNHLY and CDR2 is FYNNEI. CDR3: CASSEILNTGELFF. CDR3 coding DNA: TGTGCCAGCAGTGAAATTCTGAACACCGGGGAGCTGTTTTTT.

The V call is TRBV27, the J call TRBJ1-4; D uncertain. This CDR3 has 15 residues. Deletions cut 2 bases from V and 6 bases from J, with 13 bases between. Germline V CDR1 and CDR2: MNHEY, SMNVEV (reference sequence). Here the CDR3 reads CASSLRSGTYEKLFF. For the CDR3, the DNA is TGTGCCAGCAGTTTACGGAGCGGAACCTATGAAAAACTGTTTTTT.

In its sample, this clonotype was seen a few times. V and J are TRBV28 and TRBJ2-2, with 7 bases matching TRBD1. The V segment lost 8 bases and the J segment 6 bases; nucleotides outside the gene matches: 6. The CDR3 has 13 amino acids. The V gene's germline CDR1 is MDHEN and CDR2 SYDVKM. In DNA, the CDR3 is TGTGCCAGCCATATACAGGGGCCCGGGGAGCTGTTTTTT. Translation: CASHIQGPGELFF.

This clonotype was recorded at least ten times. The chain employs TRBV7-9 and TRBJ2-7; 7 positions match TRBD2. Unmatched junction bases numbered 11, after V lost 5 bases and J lost 7 bases. From germline, CDR1 is SEHNR and CDR2 FQNEAQ (reference sequence). The CDR3 contains 14 residues. CDR3 region: CASSPGLGSGEQYF. CDR3 bases: TGTGCCAGCAGCCCAGGACTAGGGAGTGGTGAGCAGTACTTC. The variable domain in full, completed from reference TRBV7-9 and TRBJ2-7, reads DTGVSQNPRHKITKRGQNVTFRCDPISEHNRLYWYRQTLGQGPEFLTYFQNEAQLEKSRLLSDRFSAERPKGSFSTLEIQRTEQGDSAMYLCASSPGLGSGEQYFGPGTRLTVT.

This clonotype was seen many times. The V and J genes are TRBV2 and TRBJ1-3, with D unresolved. Trimming removed 2 bases from V and 7 bases from J, with 6 bases in between. Germline CDR1 SNHLY, CDR2 FYNNEI. The CDR3 is 12 amino acids. The CDR3 here is CASSETANTIYF. CDR3 DNA: TGTGCCAGCAGTGAAACCGCGAACACCATATATTTT.

This clonotype was seen a few times. The germline gene is not matched at one end of the junction; a read error may be the cause. The V gene is TRBV11-3, the J gene TRBJ2-3, with a possible D match to TRBD2 (6 bases). The CDR3 extends over 15 amino acids. Germline-derived CDR1 and CDR2 are SGHNT and YENEEA. CDR3 residues: CASSSIADRTDTRYF. The DNA for the CDR3 is TGTGCCAGCAGCTCTATAGCGGACCGCACAGATACGCGGTATTTT.

The V call is TRBV7-8, the J call TRBJ1-5; D unresolved. The V and J ends lost 9 bases and 0 bases respectively, with 12 bases between them. The CDR3 runs 14 residues. Germline lookup yields CDR1 SGHVS and CDR2 FQNEAQ. CDR3 loop: CASNDPYSNQPQHF. Written as DNA, the CDR3 is TGTGCCAGTAATGACCCTTATAGCAATCAGCCCCAGCATTTT.

This clonotype came up a few times. The chain couples TRBV6-1 to TRBJ2-7; TRBD2 matches at 10 bases. The germline CDR1 and CDR2 sequences are MNHNS and SASEGT. J lost 2 bases, V lost 7 bases, and 14 bases had no gene match. The CDR3 contains 17 residues. CDR3 sequence (DNA): TGTGCCAGCACTTTCATGGTAGCGGGAGGACCTGCCTACGAGCAGTACTTC. Amino acid sequence: CASTFMVAGGPAYEQYF.

About this clonotype itself: Given a much more abundant clone one base away, this may be a read error. The chain carries TRBV28 and TRBJ2-4; unclear D gene. The germline V gene has CDR1 MDHEN and CDR2 SYDVKM. The CDR3 is made up of 13 amino acids. V lost 5 bases and J 7 bases, leaving 12 bases between the germline ends. DNA of the CDR3: TGTGCCAGCAGTCAGACCGTACCCAACATTCAGTACTTC. Its protein product is CASSQTVPNIQYF.

Only a few counts were recorded for this clonotype. The V gene is TRBV7-3, the J gene TRBJ2-3, with TRBD2 identical over 8 bases. V lost 2 bases and J lost 2; bases outside the gene matches: 6. Germline V gene lookup returns CDR1 SGHTA and CDR2 FQGTGA. The CDR3 has 16 residues. CDR3 DNA: TGTGCCAGCAGCTTACGGGGGGGCGAGATCACAGATACGCAGTATTTT. Translated, it gives CASSLRGGEITDTQYF.

The table lists this clonotype with many counts. The J gene is TRBJ2-7, the V gene TRBV11-2, with TRBD1 matching 7 bases. J was trimmed by 2 bases and V by 2 bases; bases with no gene match: 9. Germline V gene sequence: CDR1 SGHAT, CDR2 FQNNGV. The CDR3 covers 16 residues. The CDR3 protein is CASSLKSPGQTYEQYF. The CDR3 region has the DNA TGTGCCAGCAGCTTAAAAAGCCCGGGACAGACCTACGAGCAGTACTTC.

The rearrangement uses TRBV4-2 and TRBJ1-4, with D unclear. The CDR3 has 13 residues. Trimming left V 0 bases short and J 8 bases short, with 7 bases between. CDR1 and CDR2 (germline): LGHNA, YNFKEQ. The CDR3 DNA reads TGTGCCAGCAGCCAAGATAGCCCCGAAAAACTGTTTTTT. Amino acid sequence: CASSQDSPEKLFF.

The chain is built from TRBV5-1 and TRBJ1-6, with D possibly TRBD1 on 5 matching bases. The ends were cut back, 4 bases at V and 10 bases at J, with 12 bases in the middle. The CDR3 length is 13 residues. Germline V gives CDR1 SGHRS, CDR2 YFSETQ. DNA of the CDR3: TGCGCCAGCAGCGGGGGTCGAGACTCACCCCTCCACTTT. Encoded protein: CASSGGRDSPLHF.

This clonotype has ten or more counts. V gene TRBV6-2 or TRBV6-3 combines with J gene TRBJ2-1; 7 bases agree with TRBD1. The CDR3 is made up of 15 amino acids. Losses at the gene ends were 7 bases for V and 4 bases for J; bases not matched to a gene: 10. Per germline, CDR1 MNHEY and CDR2 SVGEGT. CDR3 region: CASTKGDSLYNEQFF. As DNA, the CDR3 is TGTGCCAGCACCAAAGGGGACAGTCTATACAATGAGCAGTTCTTC.

Ten or more counts support this clonotype. The chain employs TRBV30 and TRBJ2-3, with TRBD2 matching over 10 bases. The germline V gene encodes CDR1 GTSNPN and CDR2 SVGIG (reference sequence). Trimming removed 1 base from V and 0 bases from J; junction bases left unmatched: 1. The length of the CDR3 is 15 residues. The CDR3 sequence is CAWSASGGSTDTQYF. Written as DNA, the CDR3 is TGTGCCTGGAGTGCTAGCGGGGGAAGCACAGATACGCAGTATTTT.

This clonotype appeared a few times. CDR3 region: CSATSGGAYNEQFF. As DNA, the CDR3 is TGCAGTGCTACTAGCGGGGGGGCTTACAATGAGCAGTTCTTC. The chain combines TRBV20-1 with TRBJ2-1; 12 bases map to TRBD2. CDR3 length equals 14 residues. CDR1 is DFQATT, CDR2 SNEGSKA, per germline (reference sequence). The V segment lost 4 bases and the J segment 4 bases; nucleotides outside the gene matches: 2.

A word on this clonotype: Just one base apart from a much larger clone, this may be a read error. The rearrangement links TRBV6-1 to TRBJ1-1, with D possibly being TRBD1 (5 bases). This CDR3 has 13 amino acids. Germline V gene data show CDR1 as MNHNS and CDR2 as SASEGT. Trimming shortened V by 6 bases and J by 5 bases, and 13 bases separated the two germline ends. CDR3 nucleotides: TGTGCCAGCAGAGGGGAAGGGAAGACTGAAGCTTTCTTT. Encoded protein: CASRGEGKTEAFF.

This clonotype occurred many times. This chain links TRBV7-2 with TRBJ2-1, with TRBD2 identical over 7 bases. J gave up 5 bases and V 5 bases, and 9 bases lay outside the gene matches. The CDR3 has 15 residues. Germline V CDR1 and CDR2: SGHTA, FQGNSA. DNA of the CDR3: TGTGCCAGCAGCGTCTGGGGGGGAGGAGACAATGAGCAGTTCTTC. This encodes CASSVWGGGDNEQFF.

A remark on this clonotype: A read error is likely here: a far larger clone is one base away. Because the CDR3 is missing its conserved closing phenylalanine or tryptophan, this is likely a read error. The limits of the CDR3 on the DNA are not certain, so only TCRdb's listed CDR3 is given. V usage is TRBV11-1 and J usage is TRBJ2-5; the DNA was not compared with TRBD2, the D call given in the table. The CDR3 extends over 15 residues, inclusive of both ends. Germline V gene lookup returns CDR1 SGHAT and CDR2 FQDESV (reference sequence). CDR3 amino acids: CASSSPGGTSGAEYL.